This is a list of T cell receptor beta chains from one sample in a study of neurological immune-mediated disorders. TCRdb itself ran the 5' RACE reads through MiXCR, one entry per CDR3 protein. The sample records roughly 120,000 distinct CDR3 sequences, roughly 3.2% being singletons. Sequencing input: PBMCs. These receptors all stem from a woman aged 25 to 39 with multiple sclerosis. The CDR3 runs from the conserved cysteine through the conserved F or W. The D gene is left open where the match is weak. Some rows have no size entry. The others give once, few or many, or a class for an expanded clone.

v_gene: TRBV12-3/TRBV12-4; j_gene: TRBJ2-4; d_gene: .; len: 13; abundance: many; CDR3aa: CASTQRGENIQYF; CDR3nt: TGTGCCAGCACTCAAAGGGGAGAAAACATTCAGTACTTC
v_gene: TRBV11-2; j_gene: TRBJ2-1; d_gene: TRBD2; len: 16; abundance: many; CDR3aa: CASSLVGGGALNEQFF; CDR3nt: TGTGCCAGCAGCTTAGTAGGCGGGGGGGCGCTCAATGAGCAGTTCTTC
v_gene: TRBV4-3; j_gene: TRBJ2-6; d_gene: .; len: 15; abundance: many; CDR3aa: CASSQDRPGANVLTF; CDR3nt: TGCGCCAGCAGCCAAGATAGGCCTGGGGCCAACGTCCTGACTTTC
v_gene: TRBV5-1; j_gene: TRBJ2-1; d_gene: TRBD2; len: 17; abundance: many; CDR3aa: CASSPPLAGSSYNEQFF; CDR3nt: TGCGCCAGCAGCCCACCACTAGCGGGAAGTTCCTACAATGAGCAGTTCTTC
v_gene: TRBV5-5; j_gene: TRBJ1-6; d_gene: .; len: 15; abundance: many; CDR3aa: CASSLGGSLRSPLHF; CDR3nt: TGTGCCAGCAGCTTGGGGGGCAGTCTCAGGTCACCCCTCCACTTT
v_gene: TRBV14; j_gene: TRBJ1-1; d_gene: TRBD1; len: 16; abundance: many; CDR3aa: CASSLPGTGSGAEAFF; CDR3nt: TGTGCCAGCAGTCTCCCCGGGACAGGGTCGGGAGCTGAAGCTTTCTTT
v_gene: TRBV5-6; j_gene: TRBJ1-1; d_gene: .; len: 11; abundance: many; CDR3aa: CASSTGTEAFF; CDR3nt: TGTGCCAGCAGCACCGGGACTGAAGCTTTCTTT
v_gene: TRBV15; j_gene: TRBJ1-2; d_gene: TRBD1; len: 13; abundance: many; CDR3aa: CATSRGTGDGYTF; CDR3nt: TGTGCCACCAGCAGAGGGACAGGGGATGGCTACACCTTC
v_gene: TRBV6-5; j_gene: TRBJ1-1; d_gene: .; len: 15; abundance: many; CDR3aa: CASSSYTGGDTEAFF; CDR3nt: TGTGCCAGCAGTAGCTATACAGGCGGGGACACTGAAGCTTTCTTT
v_gene: TRBV24-1; j_gene: TRBJ1-4; d_gene: .; len: 16; abundance: many; CDR3aa: CATSDGLAGAIEKLFF; CDR3nt: TGTGCCACCAGTGATGGGTTGGCAGGGGCGATCGAAAAACTGTTTTTT
v_gene: TRBV12-3/TRBV12-4; j_gene: TRBJ1-2; d_gene: .; len: 15; abundance: many; CDR3aa: CASSSLLDRNPGYTF; CDR3nt: TGTGCCAGCAGTTCACTACTGGACAGAAACCCTGGCTACACCTTC
v_gene: TRBV11-2; j_gene: TRBJ2-3; d_gene: TRBD2; len: 16; abundance: many; CDR3aa: CASSLMRAGVIDTQYF; CDR3nt: TGTGCCAGCAGCTTGATGCGAGCGGGAGTCATAGATACGCAGTATTTT
v_gene: TRBV20-1; j_gene: TRBJ1-4; d_gene: .; len: 15; abundance: many; CDR3aa: CSAPLVAGENEKLFF; CDR3nt: TGCAGTGCCCCCCTGGTGGCAGGGGAGAATGAAAAACTGTTTTTT
v_gene: TRBV7-2; j_gene: TRBJ2-7; d_gene: .; len: 13; abundance: many; CDR3aa: CASSLARMHEQYF; CDR3nt: TGTGCCAGCAGCTTAGCGAGGATGCACGAGCAGTACTTC
v_gene: TRBV29-1; j_gene: TRBJ2-6; d_gene: .; len: 15; abundance: many; CDR3aa: CSVEEEDSGANVLTF; CDR3nt: TGCAGCGTTGAAGAAGAGGACTCTGGGGCCAACGTCCTGACTTTC
v_gene: TRBV5-1; j_gene: TRBJ2-7; d_gene: .; len: 15; abundance: many; CDR3aa: CASSLDSYLSYEQYF; CDR3nt: TGCGCCAGCAGCTTGGACAGCTATCTCTCCTACGAGCAGTACTTC
v_gene: TRBV10-3; j_gene: TRBJ1-2; d_gene: .; len: 12; abundance: .; CDR3aa: CAIFGGGEDYTF; CDR3nt: TGTGCCATCTTCGGTGGGGGGGAGGACTACACCTTC
v_gene: TRBV7-8; j_gene: TRBJ1-1; d_gene: .; len: 12; abundance: many; CDR3aa: CASSPSRGVAFF; CDR3nt: TGTGCCAGCAGCCCATCGCGGGGGGTAGCTTTCTTT
v_gene: TRBV29-1; j_gene: TRBJ2-1; d_gene: TRBD1; len: 13; abundance: many; CDR3aa: CSVEPGQGNEQFF; CDR3nt: TGCAGCGTTGAACCGGGACAGGGCAATGAGCAGTTCTTC
v_gene: TRBV7-6; j_gene: TRBJ1-1; d_gene: .; len: 13; abundance: many; CDR3aa: CASSANTRTEAFF; CDR3nt: TGTGCCAGCAGCGCTAACACAAGGACTGAAGCTTTCTTT
v_gene: TRBV6-2/TRBV6-3; j_gene: TRBJ1-2; d_gene: .; len: 11; abundance: many; CDR3aa: CASSYPYGYTF; CDR3nt: TGTGCCAGCAGTTACCCCTATGGCTACACCTTC
v_gene: TRBV20-1; j_gene: TRBJ1-6; d_gene: .; len: 15; abundance: .; CDR3aa: CSARGRSGWDSPLHF; CDR3nt: TGCAGTGCTAGAGGTCGATCAGGATGGGATTCACCCCTCCACTTT
v_gene: TRBV5-1; j_gene: TRBJ2-5; d_gene: .; len: 13; abundance: many; CDR3aa: CASSPVGKETQYF; CDR3nt: TGCGCCAGCAGCCCGGTCGGAAAAGAGACCCAGTACTTC
v_gene: TRBV6-5; j_gene: TRBJ1-5; d_gene: .; len: 14; abundance: many; CDR3aa: CASSYSRVGQPQHF; CDR3nt: TGTGCCAGCAGTTACTCTAGGGTGGGTCAGCCCCAGCATTTT